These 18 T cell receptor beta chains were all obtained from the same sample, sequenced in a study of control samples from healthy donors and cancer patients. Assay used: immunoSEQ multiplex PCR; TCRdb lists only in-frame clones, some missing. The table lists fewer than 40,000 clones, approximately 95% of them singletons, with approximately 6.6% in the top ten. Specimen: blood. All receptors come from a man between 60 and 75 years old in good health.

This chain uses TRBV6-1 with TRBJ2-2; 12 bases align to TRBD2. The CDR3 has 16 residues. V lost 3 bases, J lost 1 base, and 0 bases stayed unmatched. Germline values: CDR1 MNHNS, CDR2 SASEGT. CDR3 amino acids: CASSETSGGNTGELFF. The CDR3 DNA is TGTGCCAGCAGTGAGACTAGCGGGGGGAACACCGGGGAGCTGTTTTTT.

CDR3 protein: CASSLFREAFF. CDR3 in DNA: TGTGCCAGCAGTTTATTCCGAGAAGCTTTCTTT. J is TRBJ1-1 and V is TRBV28; D not certain. V was pared by 1 base and J by 8 bases, with 5 bases between. CDR1 is MDHEN, CDR2 SYDVKM, per germline. This CDR3 spans 11 amino acids. Full variable domain (rest looked up from reference TRBV28 and TRBJ1-1): DVKVTQSSRYLVKRTGEKVFLECVQDMDHENMFWYRQDPGLGLRLIYFSYDVKMKEKGDIPEGYSVSREKKERFSLILESASTNQTSMYLCASSLFREAFFGQGTRLTVV.

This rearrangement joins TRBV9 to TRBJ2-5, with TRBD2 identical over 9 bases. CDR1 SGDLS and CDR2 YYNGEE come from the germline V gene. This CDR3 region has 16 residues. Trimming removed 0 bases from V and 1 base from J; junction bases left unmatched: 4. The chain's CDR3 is CASSVGSGGIQETQYF. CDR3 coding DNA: TGTGCCAGCAGCGTAGGGAGCGGGGGGATCCAAGAGACCCAGTACTTC. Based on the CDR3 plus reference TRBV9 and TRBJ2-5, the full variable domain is DSGVTQTPKHLITATGQRVTLRCSPRSGDLSVYWYQQSLDQGLQFLIQYYNGEERAKGNILERFSAQQFPDLHSELNLSSLELGDSALYFCASSVGSGGIQETQYFGPGTRLLVL.

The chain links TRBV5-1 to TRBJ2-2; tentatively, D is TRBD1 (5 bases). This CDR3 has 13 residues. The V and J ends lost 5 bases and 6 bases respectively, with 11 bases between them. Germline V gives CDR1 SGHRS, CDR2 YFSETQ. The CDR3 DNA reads TGCGCCAGCAGTGTGGGGCAGGCCGGGGAGCTGTTTTTT. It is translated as CASSVGQAGELFF.

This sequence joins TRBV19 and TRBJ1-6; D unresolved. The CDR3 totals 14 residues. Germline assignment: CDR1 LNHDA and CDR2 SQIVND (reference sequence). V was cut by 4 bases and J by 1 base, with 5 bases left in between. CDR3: CASSRSSYNSPLHF. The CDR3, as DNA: TGTGCCAGTAGTAGGAGTTCCTATAATTCACCCCTCCACTTT.

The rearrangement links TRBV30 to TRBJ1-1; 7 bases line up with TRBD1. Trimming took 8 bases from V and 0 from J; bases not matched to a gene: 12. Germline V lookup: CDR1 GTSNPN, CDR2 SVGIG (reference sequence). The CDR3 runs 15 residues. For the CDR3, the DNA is TGTGCCACCGCCGGGGCAGGGGGGGTGAACACTGAAGCTTTCTTT. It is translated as CATAGAGGVNTEAFF.

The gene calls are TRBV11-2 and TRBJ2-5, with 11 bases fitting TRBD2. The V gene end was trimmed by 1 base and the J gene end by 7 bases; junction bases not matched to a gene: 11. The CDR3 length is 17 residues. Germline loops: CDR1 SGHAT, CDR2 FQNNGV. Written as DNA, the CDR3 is TGTGCCAGCAGCTTAGGGGGGACTAGCGGTCCTGATGGGACCCAGTACTTC. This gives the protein CASSLGGTSGPDGTQYF.

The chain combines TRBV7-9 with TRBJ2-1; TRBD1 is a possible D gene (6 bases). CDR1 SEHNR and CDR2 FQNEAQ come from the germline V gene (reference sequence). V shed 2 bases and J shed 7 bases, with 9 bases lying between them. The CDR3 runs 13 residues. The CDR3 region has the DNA TGTGCCAGCAGCTTATCAGGGGTGAATGAGCAGTTCTTC. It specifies CASSLSGVNEQFF.

CDR3 amino acids: CASSVVDHIYLSGANVLTF. In DNA, the CDR3 is TGTGCCAGCAGCGTAGTAGACCACATATACCTCTCTGGGGCCAACGTCCTGACTTTC. The J gene is TRBJ2-6, the V gene TRBV9; D is unclear. This CDR3 is built from 19 residues. Per germline, CDR1 SGDLS and CDR2 YYNGEE. Deletions cut 0 bases from V and 0 bases from J, with 16 bases between.

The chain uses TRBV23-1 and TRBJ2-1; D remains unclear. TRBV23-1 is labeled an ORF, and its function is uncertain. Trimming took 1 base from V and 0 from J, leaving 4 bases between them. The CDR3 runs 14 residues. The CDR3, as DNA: TGCGCCAGCAGTCAATGCTGCTCCTACAATGAGCAGTTCTTC. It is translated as CASSQCCSYNEQFF.

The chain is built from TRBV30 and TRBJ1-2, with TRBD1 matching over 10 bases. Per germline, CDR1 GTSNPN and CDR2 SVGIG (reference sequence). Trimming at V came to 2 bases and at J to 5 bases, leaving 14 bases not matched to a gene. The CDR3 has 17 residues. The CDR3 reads CAWSTAGTGVGWYGYTF. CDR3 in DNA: TGTGCCTGGAGTACCGCCGGGACAGGGGTTGGTTGGTATGGCTACACCTTC.

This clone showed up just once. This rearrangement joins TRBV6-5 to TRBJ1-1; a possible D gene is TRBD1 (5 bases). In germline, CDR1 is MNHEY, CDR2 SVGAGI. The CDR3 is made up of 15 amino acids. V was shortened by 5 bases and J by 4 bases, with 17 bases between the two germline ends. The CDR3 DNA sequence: TGTGCCAGCAGTCCCTCGGGGGTGGCGGGCACTGAAGCTTTCTTT. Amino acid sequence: CASSPSGVAGTEAFF.

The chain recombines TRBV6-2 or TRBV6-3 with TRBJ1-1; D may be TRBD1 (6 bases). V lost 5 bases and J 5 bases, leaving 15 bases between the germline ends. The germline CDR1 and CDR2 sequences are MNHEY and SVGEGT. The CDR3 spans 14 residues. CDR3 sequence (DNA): TGTGCCAGCAGTAGAGCAGGGGCGGCGACTGAAGCTTTCTTT. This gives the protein CASSRAGAATEAFF.

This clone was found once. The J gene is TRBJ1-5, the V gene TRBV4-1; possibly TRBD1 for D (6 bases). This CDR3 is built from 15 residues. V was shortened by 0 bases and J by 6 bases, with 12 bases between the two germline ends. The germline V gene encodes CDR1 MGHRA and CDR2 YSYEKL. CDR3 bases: TGCGCCAGCAGCCAAGATGGGCAGGGGTTTCAGCCCCAGCATTTT. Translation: CASSQDGQGFQPQHF.

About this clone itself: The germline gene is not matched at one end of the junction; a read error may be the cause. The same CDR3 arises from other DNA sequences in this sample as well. CDR3 in DNA: TGCGCCAGCAGCCGCCGGACAGGGTGGAATGAAAAACTGTTTTTT. It is translated as CASSRRTGWNEKLFF. V and J are TRBV11-1 and TRBJ1-4; 8 positions match TRBD1. CDR1 and CDR2 (germline): SGHAT, FQDESV (reference sequence). The CDR3 is 15 amino acids.

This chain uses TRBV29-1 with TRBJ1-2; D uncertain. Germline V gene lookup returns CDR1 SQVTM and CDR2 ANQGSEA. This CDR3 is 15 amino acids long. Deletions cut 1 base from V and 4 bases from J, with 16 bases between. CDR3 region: CSVEVEGSPSYGYTF. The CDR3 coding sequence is TGCAGCGTTGAAGTAGAAGGGTCCCCTTCCTATGGCTACACCTTC. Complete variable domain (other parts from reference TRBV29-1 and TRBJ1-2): SAVISQKPSRDICQRGTSLTIQCQVDSQVTMMFWYRQQPGQSLTLIATANQGSEATYESGFVIDKFPISRPNLTFSTLTVSNMSPEDSSIYLCSVEVEGSPSYGYTFGSGTRLTVV.

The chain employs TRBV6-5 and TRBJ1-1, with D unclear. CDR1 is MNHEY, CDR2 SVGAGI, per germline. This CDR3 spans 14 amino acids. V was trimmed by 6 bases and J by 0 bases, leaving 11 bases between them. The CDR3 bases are TGTGCCAGCAGGTCCGGCCCCATGAACACTGAAGCTTTCTTT. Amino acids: CASRSGPMNTEAFF.

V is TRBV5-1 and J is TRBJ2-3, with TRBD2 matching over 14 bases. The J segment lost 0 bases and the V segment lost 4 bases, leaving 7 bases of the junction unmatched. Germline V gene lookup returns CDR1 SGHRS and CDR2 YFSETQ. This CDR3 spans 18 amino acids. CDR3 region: CASSPGLAGGPSTDTQYF. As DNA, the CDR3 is TGCGCCAGCAGCCCCGGACTAGCGGGGGGCCCTAGCACAGATACGCAGTATTTT.